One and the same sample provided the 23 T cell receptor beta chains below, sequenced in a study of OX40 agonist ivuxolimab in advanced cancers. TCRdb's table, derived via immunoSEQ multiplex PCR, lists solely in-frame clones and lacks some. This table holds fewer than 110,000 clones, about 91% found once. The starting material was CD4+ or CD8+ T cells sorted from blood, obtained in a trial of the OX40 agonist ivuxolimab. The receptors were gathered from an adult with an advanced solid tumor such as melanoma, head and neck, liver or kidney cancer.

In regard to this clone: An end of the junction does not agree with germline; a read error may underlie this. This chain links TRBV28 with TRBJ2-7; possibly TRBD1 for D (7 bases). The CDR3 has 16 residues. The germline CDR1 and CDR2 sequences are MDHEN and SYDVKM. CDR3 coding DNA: TGTGCCAGCAGTGGCGGGACAGCCGAAGGAACCTACGTGCAGTACTTC. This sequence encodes CASSGGTAEGTYVQYF.

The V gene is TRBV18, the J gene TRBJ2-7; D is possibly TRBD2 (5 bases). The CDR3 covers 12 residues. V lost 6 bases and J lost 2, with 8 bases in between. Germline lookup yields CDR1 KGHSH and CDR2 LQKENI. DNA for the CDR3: TGTGCCAGCTCTCCCGGGGCCTACGAGCAGTACTTC. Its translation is CASSPGAYEQYF. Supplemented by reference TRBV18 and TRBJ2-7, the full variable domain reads NAGVMQNPRHLVRRRGQEARLRCSPMKGHSHVYWYRQLPEEGLKFMVYLQKENIIDESGMPKERFSAEFPKEGPSILRIQQVVRGDSAAYFCASSPGAYEQYFGPGTRLTVT.

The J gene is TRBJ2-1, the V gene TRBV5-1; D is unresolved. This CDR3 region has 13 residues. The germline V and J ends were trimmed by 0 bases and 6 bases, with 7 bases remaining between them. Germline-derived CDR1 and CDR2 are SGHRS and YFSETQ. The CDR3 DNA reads TGCGCCAGCAGCTTGGAATCGTCCAATGAGCAGTTCTTC. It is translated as CASSLESSNEQFF.

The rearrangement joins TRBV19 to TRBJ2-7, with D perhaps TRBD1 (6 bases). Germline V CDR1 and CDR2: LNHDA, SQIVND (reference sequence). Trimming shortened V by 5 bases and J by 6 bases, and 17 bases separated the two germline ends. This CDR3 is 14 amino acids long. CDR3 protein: CASSVGAGFSEQYF. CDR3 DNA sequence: TGTGCCAGTAGTGTGGGGGCCGGGTTCAGCGAGCAGTACTTC.

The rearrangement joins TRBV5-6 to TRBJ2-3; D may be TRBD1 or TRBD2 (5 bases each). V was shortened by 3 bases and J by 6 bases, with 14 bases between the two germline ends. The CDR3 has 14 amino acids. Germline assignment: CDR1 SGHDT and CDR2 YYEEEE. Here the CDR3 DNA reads TGTGCCAGCAGCTGGGGGATAAGGCCCGATACGCAGTATTTT. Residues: CASSWGIRPDTQYF. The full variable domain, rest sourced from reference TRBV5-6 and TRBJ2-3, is DAGVTQSPTHLIKTRGQQVTLRCSPKSGHDTVSWYQQALGQGPQFIFQYYEEEERQRGNFPDRFSGHQFPNYSSELNVNALLLGDSALYLCASSWGIRPDTQYFGPGTRLTVL.

The CDR3 reads CASSATSRQGAHVQPQHF. DNA for the CDR3: TGTGCCAGCAGCGCGACCTCTAGACAGGGGGCGCATGTTCAGCCCCAGCATTTT. The chain couples TRBV7-2 to TRBJ1-5, with 10 nucleotides matching TRBD1. The CDR3 covers 18 residues. V trimming: 5 bases; J trimming: 6 bases; junction bases outside the gene matches: 16. Per the germline V gene, CDR1 is SGHTA and CDR2 is FQGNSA.

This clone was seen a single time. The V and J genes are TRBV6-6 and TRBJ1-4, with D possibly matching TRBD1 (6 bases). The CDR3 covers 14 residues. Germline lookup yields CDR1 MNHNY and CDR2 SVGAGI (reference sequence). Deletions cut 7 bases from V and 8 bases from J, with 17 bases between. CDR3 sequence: CASNSGTNGEKLFF. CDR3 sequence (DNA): TGTGCCAGCAACTCCGGGACAAACGGGGAAAAACTGTTTTTT.

CDR3 protein: CASQLEGNTIYF. DNA of the CDR3: TGTGCCAGCCAGCTCGAGGGAAACACCATATATTTT. V and J are TRBV6-1 and TRBJ1-3; unclear D gene. Trimming removed 8 bases at V and 4 bases at J, with 9 bases between. CDR1 is MNHNS and CDR2 is SASEGT in the germline V gene. CDR3 length equals 12 residues.

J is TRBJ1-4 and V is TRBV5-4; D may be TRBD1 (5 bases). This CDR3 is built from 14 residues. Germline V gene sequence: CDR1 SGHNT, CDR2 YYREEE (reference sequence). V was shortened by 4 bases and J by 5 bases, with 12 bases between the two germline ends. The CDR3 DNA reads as TGTGCCAGCAGCACCGACAGAACCAATGAAAAACTGTTTTTT. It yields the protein CASSTDRTNEKLFF.

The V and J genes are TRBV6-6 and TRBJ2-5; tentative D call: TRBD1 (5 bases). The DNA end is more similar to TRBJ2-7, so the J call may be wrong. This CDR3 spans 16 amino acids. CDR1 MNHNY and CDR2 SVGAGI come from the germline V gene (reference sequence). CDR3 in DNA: TGTGCCAGCAGTTACTCTCCGGGTAGATGGGGCGACGAGCAGTACTTC. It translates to CASSYSPGRWGDEQYF.

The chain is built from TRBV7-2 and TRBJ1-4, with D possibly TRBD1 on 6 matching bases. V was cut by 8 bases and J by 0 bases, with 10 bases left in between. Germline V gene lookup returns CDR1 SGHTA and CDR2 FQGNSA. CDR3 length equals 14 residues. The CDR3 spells CASGRQATNEKLFF. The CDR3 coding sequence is TGTGCCAGCGGAAGACAGGCAACTAATGAAAAACTGTTTTTT.

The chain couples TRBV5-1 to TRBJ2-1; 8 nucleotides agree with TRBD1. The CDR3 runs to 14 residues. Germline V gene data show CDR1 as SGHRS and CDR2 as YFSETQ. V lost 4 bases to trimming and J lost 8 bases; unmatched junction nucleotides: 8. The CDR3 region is CASSGQGAVDEQFF. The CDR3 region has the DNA TGCGCCAGCAGCGGCCAGGGGGCGGTCGATGAGCAGTTCTTC.

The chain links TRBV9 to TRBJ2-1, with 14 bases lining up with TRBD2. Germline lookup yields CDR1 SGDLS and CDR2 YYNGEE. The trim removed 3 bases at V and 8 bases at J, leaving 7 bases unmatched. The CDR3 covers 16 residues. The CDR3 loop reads CASSAGLAGGGDEQFF. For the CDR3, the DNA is TGTGCCAGCAGCGCCGGACTAGCGGGAGGCGGCGATGAGCAGTTCTTC.

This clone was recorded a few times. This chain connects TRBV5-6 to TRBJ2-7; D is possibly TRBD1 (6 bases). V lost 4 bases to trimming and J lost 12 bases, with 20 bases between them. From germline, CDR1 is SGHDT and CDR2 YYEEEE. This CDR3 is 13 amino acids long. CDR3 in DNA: TGTGCCAGCAGCCCCGGGACAACGGGTACGCGGTACTTC. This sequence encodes CASSPGTTGTRYF.

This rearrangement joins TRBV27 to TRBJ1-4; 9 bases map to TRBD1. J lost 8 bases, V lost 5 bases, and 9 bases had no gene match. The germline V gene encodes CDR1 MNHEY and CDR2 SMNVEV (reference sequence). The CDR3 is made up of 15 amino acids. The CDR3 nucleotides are TGTGCCAGCAGTCCGAGGACAGGGGAACGCGAAAAACTGTTTTTT. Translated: CASSPRTGEREKLFF.

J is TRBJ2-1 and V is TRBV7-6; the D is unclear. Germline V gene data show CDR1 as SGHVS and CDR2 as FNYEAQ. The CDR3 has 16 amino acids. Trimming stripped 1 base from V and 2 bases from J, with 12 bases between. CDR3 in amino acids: CASSLEIARPYNEQFF. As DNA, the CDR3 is TGTGCCAGCAGCTTAGAAATAGCTAGACCCTACAATGAGCAGTTCTTC.

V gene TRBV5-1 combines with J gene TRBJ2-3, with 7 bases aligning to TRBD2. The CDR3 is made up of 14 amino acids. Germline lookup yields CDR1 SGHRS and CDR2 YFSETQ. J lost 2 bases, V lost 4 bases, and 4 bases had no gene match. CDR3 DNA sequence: TGCGCCAGCAGCACCGGGACTATCACAGATACGCAGTATTTT. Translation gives CASSTGTITDTQYF. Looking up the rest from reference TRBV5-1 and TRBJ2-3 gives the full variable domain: KAGVTQTPRYLIKTRGQQVTLSCSPISGHRSVSWYQQTPGQGLQFLFEYFSETQRNKGNFPGRFSGRQFSNSRSEMNVSTLELGDSALYLCASSTGTITDTQYFGPGTRLTVL.

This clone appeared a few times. This CDR3 reads CASMPGINQPQHF. CDR3 bases: TGTGCCAGTATGCCCGGGATCAATCAGCCCCAGCATTTT. V usage is TRBV19 and J usage is TRBJ1-5; D gene uncertain. Per germline, CDR1 LNHDA and CDR2 SQIVND (reference sequence). Trimming stripped 7 bases from V and 3 bases from J, with 10 bases between. The CDR3 covers 13 residues.

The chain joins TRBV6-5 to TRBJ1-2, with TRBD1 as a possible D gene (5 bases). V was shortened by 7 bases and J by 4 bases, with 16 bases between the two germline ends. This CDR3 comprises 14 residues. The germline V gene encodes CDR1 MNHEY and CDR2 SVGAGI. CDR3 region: CASKRAGISYGYTF. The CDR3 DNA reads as TGTGCCAGCAAACGGGCAGGGATCAGCTATGGCTACACCTTC.

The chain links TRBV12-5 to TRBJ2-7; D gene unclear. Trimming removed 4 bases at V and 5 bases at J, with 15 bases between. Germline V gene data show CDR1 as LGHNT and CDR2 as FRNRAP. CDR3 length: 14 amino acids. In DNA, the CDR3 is TGTGCTAGTGGTTCGCCTCCTTTTAGGGACGAGCAGTACTTC. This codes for CASGSPPFRDEQYF.

The CDR3 protein is CASSLVSYEQYF. CDR3 sequence (DNA): TGTGCCAGCAGCTTAGTATCGTACGAGCAGTACTTC. The chain uses TRBV11-2 and TRBJ2-7; D is uncertain. Trimming pared 1 base from V and 4 bases from J, leaving 5 bases between. The CDR3 runs 12 residues. Germline CDR1 SGHAT, CDR2 FQNNGV.

The CDR3 sequence: CASSRLGQETQYF. CDR3 DNA sequence: TGTGCCAGTAGTCGACTAGGGCAAGAGACCCAGTACTTC. The chain couples TRBV19 to TRBJ2-5, with a tentative D call TRBD2 (6 bases). There are 13 residues in the CDR3. Germline-derived CDR1 and CDR2 are LNHDA and SQIVND (reference sequence). V shed 5 bases and J shed 2 bases, with 9 bases lying between them. Using reference TRBV19 and TRBJ2-5 for the parts outside the CDR3, the full variable domain is DGGITQSPKYLFRKEGQNVTLSCEQNLNHDAMYWYRQDPGQGLRLIYYSQIVNDFQKGDIAEGYSVSREKKESFPLTVTSAQKNPTAFYLCASSRLGQETQYFGPGTRLLVL.

In nucleotides, the CDR3 is TGCGCCAGCAGCCAAGATAGGGGGTGGACTGAAGCTTTCTTT. Its protein is CASSQDRGWTEAFF. The chain employs TRBV4-3 and TRBJ1-1; D perhaps matches TRBD1 (6 bases). Germline V lookup: CDR1 LGHNA, CDR2 YSLEER. This CDR3 has 14 residues. Between the trimmed V and J ends, which lost 0 bases and 5 bases, there was a span of 10 bases.